This section outlines one T cell receptor (beta chain) sequence together with its context. TCRdb's table, derived via immunoSEQ multiplex PCR, lists solely in-frame clones and lacks some. Of some 150,000 clones in the sample, about 89% were seen once. The data were taken from a study of cytomegalovirus exposure and HLA in healthy donors. Input material: PBMCs. The TCR was taken from a man between 18 and 29 years old in good health and CMV-seropositive.

The CDR3 reads CAISEVDSLGNEQFF. The DNA for the CDR3 is TGTGCCATCAGTGAGGTGGACAGCCTGGGGAATGAGCAGTTCTTC. The chain has TRBV10-3 and TRBJ2-1, with D possibly matching TRBD1 (6 bases). Germline CDR1 reads ENHRY; CDR2 reads SYGVKD. There are 15 residues in the CDR3. V dropped 2 bases and J dropped 7 bases, with 15 bases sitting between them.